A selection of T cell receptor beta chains follows, all from one sample in a study of T-cell reconstitution after alpha-beta-depleted transplantation in children. TCRdb reprocessed the PCR reads with MiXCR, giving one entry per CDR3 protein. The sample gives 700,000 to 950,000 distinct CDR3 sequences, 15% to 20% of which show up once; around 5.3% is in the top ten. The material sequenced was PBMCs, mostly from graft donor cells, taken 360 days after TCRalphabeta/CD19-depleted stem cell transplant. All receptors come from a male patient younger than 18 who had a stem cell transplant for acute lymphoblastic leukemia, so the T cells may come from the graft donor. CDR3s include the opening cysteine and the closing phenylalanine or tryptophan. D genes are given only for firm matches. Clone size is not always given. Where it is, it says once, few, many or a class for expanded clones.

D gene	V gene	J gene	clone size	CDR3 DNA	CDR3 protein
.	TRBV12-3/TRBV12-4	TRBJ1-2	few	TGTGCCAGTAATAGCCCAACTACAGGGAACTATGGCTACACCTTC	CASNSPTTGNYGYTF
TRBD2	TRBV5-1	TRBJ2-3	few	TGCGCCAGCAGCCCTGGCGGGAGGTATAGCACAGATACGCAGTATTTT	CASSPGGRYSTDTQYF
.	TRBV12-3/TRBV12-4	TRBJ2-1	many	TGTGCCAGCAGTCCTCTAGGACGGAGCTCCTACAATGAGCAGTTCTTC	CASSPLGRSSYNEQFF
.	TRBV14	TRBJ1-1	many	TGTGCCACCGTATGGGGGAACACTGAAGCTTTCTTT	CATVWGNTEAFF
TRBD1	TRBV12-3/TRBV12-4	TRBJ1-1	many	TGTGCCAGCAGTTTAAGGGGGCCCACTGAAGCTTTCTTT	CASSLRGPTEAFF
.	TRBV5-1	TRBJ2-1	few	TGCGCCAGCAGCCTTTGGAGGGCGGAGTGGCAGTTCTTC	CASSLWRAEWQFF
.	TRBV6-2/TRBV6-3	TRBJ2-1	many	TGTGCCAGCAGTCCCCACCTCAGGGCCCCGGAGCAGTTCTTC	CASSPHLRAPEQFF
.	TRBV4-2	TRBJ2-1	few	TGTGCCAGCAGCCAAGCCGTGGGGGGCAATGAGCAGTTCTTC	CASSQAVGGNEQFF
.	TRBV6-2/TRBV6-3	TRBJ1-1	few	TGTGCCAGCAGTTACCTACCCTCAGGGTTTGGCACTGAAGCTTTCTTT	CASSYLPSGFGTEAFF
.	TRBV27	TRBJ2-7	once	TGTGCCAGCAGTTTAGCAGGGGACCCCTACGAGCAGTACTTC	CASSLAGDPYEQYF
TRBD2	TRBV6-5	TRBJ2-5	many	TGTGCCAGCAGTTACTCTCTAGCGGGAGAGACCCAGTACTTC	CASSYSLAGETQYF
TRBD2	TRBV2	TRBJ2-4	.	TGTGCCAGCACCCGACGGGGGGACCTGGCCAAAAACATTCAGTACTTC	CASTRRGDLAKNIQYF
TRBD2	TRBV20-1	TRBJ2-7	.	TGCAGTGCTTGGGGACTAGCGGGAGTCGACGAGCAGTACTTC	CSAWGLAGVDEQYF
.	TRBV7-8	TRBJ2-3	once	TGTGCCAGCAGCTTCCTGCTCCGGGATACGCAGTATTTT	CASSFLLRDTQYF
.	TRBV27	TRBJ2-3	few	TGTGCCAGCAGTCCGTCTACCCACTTAGCTCCTTTAGAAGTGACGACAGATACGCAGTATTTT	CASSPSTHLAPLEVTTDTQYF
.	TRBV5-1	TRBJ2-3	few	TGCGCCAGCAGCCTGAATTGGGCGGGCCCAGATACGCAGTATTTT	CASSLNWAGPDTQYF
TRBD1	TRBV5-1	TRBJ2-1	few	TGCGCCAGCAGCTGGACAGGGTGGGGGAATGAGCAGTTCTTC	CASSWTGWGNEQFF